The subject of this entry is one TCR beta chain. Its antigen remains unidentified. The data belong to a study of cytomegalovirus exposure and HLA in healthy donors. Whole-study context: As an earlier analysis found, roughly 180 million T cells yielded about 120 million unique TCR beta sequences. Assignment to the Caucasian-associated ancestry cluster applied to around 76% of the approximately 400 genotyped donors.

Findings of the study overall: Among TCR beta chains, those listed as cytomegalovirus-associated numbered about 150. TCR sequences were mostly rare, though some public TCRs occurred in many donors.

CDR1 SGHDT and CDR2 YYEEEE come from the germline V gene. The length of the CDR3 is 14 residues. V gave up 0 bases and J gave up 5 bases, with 11 bases separating them. The PCR contained 60 Vbeta and 13 Jbeta primers. TCRdb's table, derived via immunoSEQ multiplex PCR, lists solely in-frame clones and lacks some. The listing records some 72,000 clones. Sequenced: PBMCs. V usage is TRBV5-6 and J usage is TRBJ1-2, with D possibly matching TRBD1 (5 bases). The TCR comes from a man aged 25-45 years in good health and CMV-seronegative. Here the CDR3 DNA reads TGTGCCAGCAGCTTGGCAACAGGTGTTTATGGCTACACCTTC. Protein product: CASSLATGVYGYTF. Based on the CDR3 plus reference TRBV5-6 and TRBJ1-2, the full variable domain is DAGVTQSPTHLIKTRGQQVTLRCSPKSGHDTVSWYQQALGQGPQFIFQYYEEEERQRGNFPDRFSGHQFPNYSSELNVNALLLGDSALYLCASSLATGVYGYTFGSGTRLTVV.